This T cell receptor (beta chain) came from a study of control samples from healthy donors and cancer patients. The data were produced by immunoSEQ multiplex PCR, yet TCRdb's version contains in-frame clones alone and is incomplete. The sample lists about 120,000 clones; about 90% were seen once. With V trimmed by 8 bases and J by 5 bases, 7 bases remained unmatched. The length of the CDR3 is 13 residues. Germline V gene lookup returns CDR1 SGHAT and CDR2 FQNNGV. Input material: blood. The rearrangement joins TRBV11-2 to TRBJ2-5, with 8 bases aligning to TRBD2. The sequence came from a woman in her forties or fifties in good health. The CDR3 protein is CASGAGVRETQYF. In DNA form, the CDR3 reads TGTGCCAGCGGAGCGGGAGTTCGGGAGACCCAGTACTTC.